This passage covers 16 T cell receptor beta chains from one sample sequenced in a study of blood T cells in healthy people across ages. Primed by a sample-barcoded 5' primer and a J-beta primer mix, a second PCR proceeded for 7 to 11 cycles. Via MiXCR, TCRdb re-called the 5' RACE reads, giving one row per CDR3 protein. Of roughly 700,000 distinct CDR3 sequences listed, about 30% are singletons. The specimen sequenced was blood. These receptors originate from an elderly woman in good health.

Ten or more counts support this clonotype. One end of the junction does not line up with germline, which may come from a read error. The chain recombines TRBV20-1 with TRBJ2-7; the match to TRBD2 covers 9 bases. CDR1 and CDR2 (germline): DFQATT, SNEGSKA (reference sequence). The CDR3 length is 14 residues. The CDR3: CSAMLGTSSHEQYF. CDR3 coding DNA: TGCAGTGCTATGCTTGGGACTAGCTCCCACGAGCAGTACTTC.

This clonotype was detected many times. CDR3 nucleotide sequence: TGTGCCAGCAGTCGAGCGGGCTATGGCTACACCTTC. Its protein is CASSRAGYGYTF. This sequence joins TRBV27 and TRBJ1-2; D call uncertain. Germline V gene sequence: CDR1 MNHEY, CDR2 SMNVEV (reference sequence). V was pared by 5 bases and J by 4 bases, with 8 bases between. The CDR3 has 12 residues.

This clonotype was recorded many times. This chain joins TRBV10-3 and TRBJ1-5; D is possibly TRBD1 (5 bases). Germline V CDR1 and CDR2: ENHRY, SYGVKD. With 5 bases removed from V and 7 bases from J, the gap between germline ends came to 15 bases. This CDR3 comprises 14 residues. CDR3 region: CAISTGTLGQPQHF. DNA of the CDR3: TGTGCCATCAGTACCGGGACTTTGGGACAGCCCCAGCATTTT.

This clonotype was detected ten times or more. The rearrangement uses TRBV7-9 and TRBJ2-5; 7 bases align to TRBD1. The germline V gene encodes CDR1 SEHNR and CDR2 FQNEAQ (reference sequence). The CDR3 sequence is 15 residues long. With 5 bases clipped from V and 4 bases from J, the junction kept 10 bases outside the gene matches. In DNA form, the CDR3 reads TGTGCCAGCAGCATCGAAGCCAGGGGGAGAGAGACCCAGTACTTC. Its protein product is CASSIEARGRETQYF.

This clonotype occurred many times. The rearrangement uses TRBV7-8 and TRBJ1-2; possible D gene TRBD1, 5 bases. CDR1 and CDR2 from the germline V gene are SGHVS and FQNEAQ. V shed 8 bases and J shed 4 bases, with 14 bases lying between them. This CDR3 region has 13 residues. CDR3 DNA: TGTGCCAGCCTCGGAGGGGACCTCTATGGCTACACCTTC. As protein: CASLGGDLYGYTF.

This clonotype was detected ten times or more. This chain uses TRBV7-2 with TRBJ2-4; D uncertain. The V gene's germline CDR1 is SGHTA and CDR2 FQGNSA. V dropped 3 bases and J dropped 8 bases, with 14 bases sitting between them. The CDR3 has 14 residues. This chain's CDR3 is CASSFSSSDHIQYF. CDR3 DNA: TGTGCCAGCAGCTTTTCGTCCAGTGACCACATTCAGTACTTC.

This clonotype was detected ten times or more. V gene TRBV9 combines with J gene TRBJ2-7, with no clear D. In germline, CDR1 is SGDLS, CDR2 YYNGEE. The CDR3 has 12 residues. V lost 3 bases and J 0 bases, leaving 4 bases between the germline ends. The CDR3 region has the DNA TGTGCCAGCAGCGCGAGCTCCTACGAGCAGTACTTC. It yields the protein CASSASSYEQYF.

This clonotype has a count of ten or more. This chain's CDR3 is CASSATGTGSYEQYF. CDR3 nucleotides: TGTGCCAGCAGCGCAACCGGGACAGGGTCCTACGAGCAGTACTTC. V usage is TRBV5-6 and J usage is TRBJ2-7; TRBD1 matches at 9 bases. Losses at the gene ends were 4 bases for V and 1 base for J; bases not matched to a gene: 6. Germline V gene lookup returns CDR1 SGHDT and CDR2 YYEEEE. The CDR3 runs to 15 residues. The whole variable domain, remainder taken from reference TRBV5-6 and TRBJ2-7, is DAGVTQSPTHLIKTRGQQVTLRCSPKSGHDTVSWYQQALGQGPQFIFQYYEEEERQRGNFPDRFSGHQFPNYSSELNVNALLLGDSALYLCASSATGTGSYEQYFGPGTRLTVT.

This clonotype was seen a handful of times. V usage is TRBV20-1 and J usage is TRBJ1-1; D gene ambiguous. From germline, CDR1 is DFQATT and CDR2 SNEGSKA (reference sequence). The V gene lost 3 bases and the J gene lost 1 base, with 12 bases spanning the gap. The CDR3 loop spans 14 amino acids. DNA for the CDR3: TGCAGTGCTAGCTTTGGCAGTCCGAACACTGAAGCTTTCTTT. This sequence encodes CSASFGSPNTEAFF.

This clonotype has a handful of counts. This may come from a read error, since a much larger clone is one base off. The chain uses TRBV20-1 and TRBJ2-7; TRBD1 matches at 12 bases. The V gene's germline CDR1 is DFQATT and CDR2 SNEGSKA (reference sequence). The CDR3 is made up of 16 amino acids. V shed 5 bases, J shed 7 bases, and the junction held 15 bases outside the gene matches. The CDR3 region is CSAGEPGTGGLGEQYF. Written as DNA, the CDR3 is TGCAGTGCTGGGGAACCCGGGACAGGGGGCTTGGGTGAGCAGTACTTC.

The chain couples TRBV7-9 to TRBJ1-2; possible D gene TRBD1, 5 bases. V was trimmed by 6 bases and J by 6 bases, leaving 20 bases between them. CDR1 is SEHNR and CDR2 is FQNEAQ in the germline V gene (reference sequence). The CDR3 is made up of 15 amino acids. The CDR3 bases are TGTGCCAGCAGTTCCGGGACCCTATTGTACCATGGCTACACCTTC. The encoded protein is CASSSGTLLYHGYTF. The full variable domain, rest sourced from reference TRBV7-9 and TRBJ1-2, is DTGVSQNPRHKITKRGQNVTFRCDPISEHNRLYWYRQTLGQGPEFLTYFQNEAQLEKSRLLSDRFSAERPKGSFSTLEIQRTEQGDSAMYLCASSSGTLLYHGYTFGSGTRLTVV.

A remark on this clonotype: An end of the junction differs from the germline gene, which may be a read error. The J gene is TRBJ2-2, the V gene TRBV6-2 or TRBV6-3; D is tentatively TRBD1 or TRBD2 (5 bases each). The V gene's germline CDR1 is MNHEY and CDR2 SVGEGT. The CDR3 consists of 16 residues. CDR3 in DNA: TGTGCCAGCAGTCACTCCGGGGCCGTCAACACCGGGGAGCTGTTTTTT. It is translated as CASSHSGAVNTGELFF.

The chain employs TRBV30 and TRBJ1-2; no clear D gene. Germline CDR1 reads GTSNPN; CDR2 reads SVGIG (reference sequence). The CDR3 spans 14 residues. V gave up 4 bases and J gave up 4 bases, with 16 bases separating them. CDR3 nucleotides: TGTGCCTGGAACGGGAAAGAGATCCCCTATGGCTACACCTTC. This translates into CAWNGKEIPYGYTF.

This clonotype was recorded a few times. V and J are TRBV7-3 and TRBJ1-1, with TRBD1 as a possible D gene (5 bases). Between the trimmed V and J ends, which lost 0 bases and 2 bases, there was a span of 16 bases. CDR1 is SGHTA and CDR2 is FQGTGA in the germline V gene. This CDR3 is built from 17 residues. CDR3 residues: CASSLTHLGTGNTEAFF. CDR3 nucleotides: TGTGCCAGCAGCTTAACACACCTCGGTACAGGAAACACTGAAGCTTTCTTT.

The chain is built from TRBV10-3 and TRBJ2-1, with TRBD1 matching over 8 bases. This CDR3 has 14 residues. Losses at the gene ends were 10 bases for V and 7 bases for J; bases not matched to a gene: 12. Germline CDR1 reads ENHRY; CDR2 reads SYGVKD. CDR3 in amino acids: CATDTGTGINEQFF. The CDR3 DNA follows: TGTGCCACCGACACGGGGACAGGTATTAATGAGCAGTTCTTC.

Worth noting for this clonotype: This could be a read error, since a much larger clone is one nucleotide away. The chain is built from TRBV7-2 and TRBJ1-5; D is possibly TRBD1 (5 bases). The CDR3 is made up of 14 amino acids. CDR1 is SGHTA and CDR2 is FQGNSA in the germline V gene. The CDR3 sequence: CASSLVQVNQPQNF. In DNA, the CDR3 is TGTGCCAGCAGCTTAGTACAGGTCAATCAGCCCCAGAATTTT.